What follows are 3 T cell receptor beta chains derived from one specimen sequenced in a study of blood T cell repertoires in COVID-19. The repertoire was sequenced with immunoSEQ multiplex PCR; TCRdb's copy has only in-frame clones and lacks some. This sample has some 220,000 clones, with approximately 81% found just once. Sequenced sample: peripheral blood. The receptors come from a middle-aged man who had recovered from COVID-19.

This chain uses TRBV3-1 (or the pseudogene TRBV3-2) with TRBJ2-5, with a weak D call TRBD2 (5 bases). V lost 1 base and J 0 bases, leaving 9 bases between the germline ends. CDR1 is LGHDT, CDR2 YNNKEL, per germline (reference sequence). The CDR3 totals 15 residues. CDR3: CASSQVRGNQETQYF. As DNA, the CDR3 is TGTGCCAGCAGCCAAGTCCGAGGGAACCAAGAGACCCAGTACTTC.

The chain employs TRBV5-3 and TRBJ1-5, with 9 bases matching TRBD1. TRBV5-3 is an ORF for which the function is uncertain. The CDR3 contains 14 residues. V was pared by 5 bases and J by 6 bases, with 6 bases of the junction left unmatched. The CDR3 sequence: CARRYNRGRQPQHF. The CDR3 nucleotides are TGTGCCAGAAGATATAACAGGGGGCGTCAGCCCCAGCATTTT.

In its sample, this clone was seen once. V is TRBV5-1 and J is TRBJ1-1; 9 bases fit TRBD1. The CDR3 has 16 amino acids. V lost 3 bases to trimming and J lost 4 bases; unmatched junction nucleotides: 10. Germline CDR1 and CDR2: SGHRS and YFSETQ. In nucleotides, the CDR3 is TGCGCCAGCAGCTACACAGGGGGCGGAGAGGGCACTGAAGCTTTCTTT. This encodes CASSYTGGGEGTEAFF. Full variable domain (missing parts from reference TRBV5-1 and TRBJ1-1): KAGVTQTPRYLIKTRGQQVTLSCSPISGHRSVSWYQQTPGQGLQFLFEYFSETQRNKGNFPGRFSGRQFSNSRSEMNVSTLELGDSALYLCASSYTGGGEGTEAFFGQGTRLTVV.